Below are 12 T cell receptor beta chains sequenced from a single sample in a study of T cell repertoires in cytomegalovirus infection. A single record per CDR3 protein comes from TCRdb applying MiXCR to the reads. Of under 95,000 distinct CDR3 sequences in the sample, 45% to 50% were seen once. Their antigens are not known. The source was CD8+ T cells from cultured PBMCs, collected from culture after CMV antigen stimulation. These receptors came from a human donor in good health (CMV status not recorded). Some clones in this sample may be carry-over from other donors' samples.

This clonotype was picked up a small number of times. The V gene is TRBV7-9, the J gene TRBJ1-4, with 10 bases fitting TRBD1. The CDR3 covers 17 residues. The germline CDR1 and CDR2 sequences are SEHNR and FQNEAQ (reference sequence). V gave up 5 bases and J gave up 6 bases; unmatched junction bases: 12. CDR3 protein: CASSPRGSGTGDEKLFF. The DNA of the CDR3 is TGTGCCAGCAGCCCCCGAGGTAGCGGGACAGGGGATGAAAAACTGTTTTTT. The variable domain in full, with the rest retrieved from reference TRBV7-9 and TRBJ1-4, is DTGVSQNPRHKITKRGQNVTFRCDPISEHNRLYWYRQTLGQGPEFLTYFQNEAQLEKSRLLSDRFSAERPKGSFSTLEIQRTEQGDSAMYLCASSPRGSGTGDEKLFFGSGTQLSVL.

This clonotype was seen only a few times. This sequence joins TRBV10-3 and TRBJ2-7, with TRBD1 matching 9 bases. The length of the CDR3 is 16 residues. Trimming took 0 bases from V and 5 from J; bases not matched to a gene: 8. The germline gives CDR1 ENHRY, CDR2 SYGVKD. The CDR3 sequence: CAISESGQGSGDEQYF. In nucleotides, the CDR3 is TGTGCCATCAGTGAGTCGGGACAGGGCTCTGGGGACGAGCAGTACTTC.

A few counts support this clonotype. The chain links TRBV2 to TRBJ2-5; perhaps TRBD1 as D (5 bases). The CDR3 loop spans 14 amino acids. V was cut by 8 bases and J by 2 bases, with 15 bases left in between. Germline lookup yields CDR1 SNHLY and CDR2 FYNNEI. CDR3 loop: CASLGRLGQETQYF. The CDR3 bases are TGTGCCAGCTTGGGGCGATTGGGACAAGAGACCCAGTACTTC.

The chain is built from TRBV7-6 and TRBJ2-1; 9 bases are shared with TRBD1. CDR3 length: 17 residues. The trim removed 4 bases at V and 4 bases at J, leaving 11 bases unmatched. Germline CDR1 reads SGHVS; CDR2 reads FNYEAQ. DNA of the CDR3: TGTGCCAGCAGCTCGAGCCCCGGGACAGGGTCATACAATGAGCAGTTCTTC. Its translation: CASSSSPGTGSYNEQFF.

The CDR3 loop is CAWSPGTGGSQPQHF. CDR3 sequence (DNA): TGTGCCTGGAGTCCCGGGACAGGCGGTTCTCAGCCCCAGCATTTT. This chain connects TRBV30 to TRBJ1-5, with 8 bases lining up with TRBD1. Germline trimming cut 2 bases from V and 6 bases from J; bases unmatched to any gene: 9. CDR1 and CDR2 from the germline V gene are GTSNPN and SVGIG (reference sequence). This CDR3 region has 15 residues.

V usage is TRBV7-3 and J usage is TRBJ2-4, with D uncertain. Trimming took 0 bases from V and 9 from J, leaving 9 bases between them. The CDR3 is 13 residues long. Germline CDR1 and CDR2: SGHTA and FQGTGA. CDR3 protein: CASSLTSRGIQYF. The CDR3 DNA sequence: TGTGCCAGCAGCTTAACGTCGAGAGGCATTCAGTACTTC.

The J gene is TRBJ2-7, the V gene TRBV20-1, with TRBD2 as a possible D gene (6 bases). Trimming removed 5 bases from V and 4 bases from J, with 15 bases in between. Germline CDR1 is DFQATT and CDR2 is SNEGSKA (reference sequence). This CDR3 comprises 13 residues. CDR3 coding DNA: TGCAGTGCTCGTGGGGGGAGTGCATACGAGCAGTACTTC. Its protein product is CSARGGSAYEQYF.

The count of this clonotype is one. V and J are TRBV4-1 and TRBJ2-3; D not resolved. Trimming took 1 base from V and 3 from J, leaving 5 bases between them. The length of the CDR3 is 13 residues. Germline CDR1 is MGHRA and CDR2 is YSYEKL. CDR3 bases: TGCGCCAGCAGCCAAGGGCTTACAGATACGCAGTATTTT. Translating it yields CASSQGLTDTQYF.

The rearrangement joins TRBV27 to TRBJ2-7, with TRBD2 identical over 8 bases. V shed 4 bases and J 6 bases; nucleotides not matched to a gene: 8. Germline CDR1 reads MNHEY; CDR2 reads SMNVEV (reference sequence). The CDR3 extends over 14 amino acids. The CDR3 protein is CASSSPGLVFEQYF. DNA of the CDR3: TGTGCCAGCAGTTCTCCGGGACTAGTGTTCGAGCAGTACTTC.

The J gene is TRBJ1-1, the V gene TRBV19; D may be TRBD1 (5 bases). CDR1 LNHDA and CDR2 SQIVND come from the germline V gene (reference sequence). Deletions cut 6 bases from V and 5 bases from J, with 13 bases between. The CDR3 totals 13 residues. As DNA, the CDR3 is TGTGCCAGTAGAATTCAGGGAGATACTGAAGCTTTCTTT. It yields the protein CASRIQGDTEAFF.

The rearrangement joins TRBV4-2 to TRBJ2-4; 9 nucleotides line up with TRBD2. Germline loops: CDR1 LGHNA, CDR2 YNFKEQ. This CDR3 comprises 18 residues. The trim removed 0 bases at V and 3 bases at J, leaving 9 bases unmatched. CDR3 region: CASSQDRASGTSKNIQYF. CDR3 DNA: TGTGCCAGCAGCCAAGACAGGGCTAGCGGGACAAGCAAAAACATTCAGTACTTC.

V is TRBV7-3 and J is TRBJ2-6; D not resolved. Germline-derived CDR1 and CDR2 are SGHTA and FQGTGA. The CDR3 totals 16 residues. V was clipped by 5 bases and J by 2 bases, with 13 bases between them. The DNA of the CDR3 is TGTGCCAGCAGCAACACCCCACCAACTGGGGCCAACGTCCTGACTTTC. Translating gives CASSNTPPTGANVLTF. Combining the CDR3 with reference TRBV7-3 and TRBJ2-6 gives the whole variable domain GAGVSQTPSNKVTEKGKYVELRCDPISGHTALYWYRQSLGQGPEFLIYFQGTGAADDSGLPNDRFFAVRPEGSVSTLKIQRTERGDSAVYLCASSNTPPTGANVLTFGAGSRLTVL.